What follows are 12 T cell receptor beta chains derived from one specimen sequenced in a study of patients with pleural tuberculosis. TCRdb re-called the reads through MiXCR, storing one row per CDR3 protein. In the table there are about 29,000 distinct CDR3 sequences, 15% to 20% of which are singletons. Material for sequencing was peripheral blood. The receptors shown here come from a human donor with pleural tuberculosis.

This clonotype has a count of ten or more. CDR3 sequence reads: CASSSPQETQYF. CDR3 in DNA: TGTGCCAGCAGCAGCCCACAAGAGACCCAGTACTTC. The V and J genes are TRBV6-1 and TRBJ2-5; D remains unclear. Per the germline V gene, CDR1 is MNHNS and CDR2 is SASEGT. V shed 6 bases and J shed 2 bases, with 7 bases lying between them. This CDR3 has 12 amino acids.

The chain is built from TRBV29-1 and TRBJ2-3; 7 bases are shared with TRBD2. Germline loops: CDR1 SQVTM, CDR2 ANQGSEA. CDR3 length equals 14 residues. The ends lost 4 bases at V and 4 bases at J; junction bases unmatched: 8. The CDR3 here is CSVGGRVASDTQYF. The DNA for the CDR3 is TGCAGCGTTGGAGGGAGGGTAGCGTCAGATACGCAGTATTTT.

This clonotype occurred many times. The chain couples TRBV7-2 to TRBJ2-7; tentatively, D is TRBD1 or TRBD2 (6 bases each). The length of the CDR3 is 15 residues. Trimming removed 5 bases at V and 4 bases at J, with 18 bases between. Per the germline V gene, CDR1 is SGHTA and CDR2 is FQGNSA. CDR3 amino acids: CASSPRGGTTYEQYF. As DNA, the CDR3 is TGTGCCAGCAGCCCCCGAGGGGGGACGACGTACGAGCAGTACTTC.

This clonotype came up a few times. A much larger clone lies one base from this, so it may be a read error. The chain links TRBV15 to TRBJ1-3; D remains ambiguous. The CDR3 has 16 amino acids. Germline CDR1 is LNHNV and CDR2 is YYDKDF (reference sequence). The CDR3 DNA sequence: TGTGCCACCAGCAGAGATCCAGGCGCAACTGGAGACACCATATATTTT. It translates to CATSRDPGATGDTIYF.

This clonotype was seen just once. A much more abundant neighbour one base away suggests this may be a read error. For the CDR3, the DNA is TGCGCCAGCAGCATCCAGACTAGTTACTACGAGCAGTACTTC. Protein product: CASSIQTSYYEQYF. The V call is TRBV5-1, the J call TRBJ2-7; D perhaps matches TRBD2 (6 bases). Germline CDR1 and CDR2: SGHRS and YFSETQ. The CDR3 runs 14 residues. Trimming pared 4 bases from V and 3 bases from J, leaving 14 bases between.

The sample holds many counts of this clonotype. The V call is TRBV7-3, the J call TRBJ2-3, with a weak D call TRBD1 (6 bases). The ends were cut back, 6 bases at V and 1 base at J, with 14 bases in the middle. This CDR3 contains 15 residues. Looked up from germline, CDR1 is SGHTA and CDR2 is FQGTGA. Written as DNA, the CDR3 is TGTGCCAGCAGTTCGTCGGGACACGGCACAGATACGCAGTATTTT. Translating it yields CASSSSGHGTDTQYF.

Ten or more counts support this clonotype. The CDR3 spells CASSEQTPQDTQYF. CDR3 bases: TGTGCCAGCAGTGAACAGACTCCCCAAGATACGCAGTATTTT. The gene calls are TRBV6-1 and TRBJ2-3; D is undetermined. Germline V gene sequence: CDR1 MNHNS, CDR2 SASEGT. CDR3 length: 14 residues. V was shortened by 2 bases and J by 5 bases, with 11 bases between the two germline ends.

This clonotype has ten or more counts. The V call is TRBV7-9, the J call TRBJ2-7; D is unclear. Germline CDR1 is SEHNR and CDR2 is FQNEAQ (reference sequence). The CDR3 totals 14 residues. The ends were cut back, 6 bases at V and 3 bases at J, with 15 bases in the middle. CDR3 sequence (DNA): TGTGCCAGCAGGAAGGCGAATTTTGACTACGAGCAGTACTTC. The encoded protein is CASRKANFDYEQYF.

This clonotype came up many times. V gene TRBV5-1 combines with J gene TRBJ1-1; D remains ambiguous. Trimming removed 0 bases from V and 1 base from J, with 4 bases in between. The CDR3 spans 13 residues. Germline assignment: CDR1 SGHRS and CDR2 YFSETQ. CDR3 in DNA: TGCGCCAGCAGCTTGGACTGGAACACTGAAGCTTTCTTT. Translation gives CASSLDWNTEAFF.

This clonotype has a count of ten or more. The V gene is TRBV25-1, the J gene TRBJ2-3, with 11 bases matching TRBD1. The ends lost 8 bases at V and 7 bases at J; junction bases unmatched: 5. Germline loops: CDR1 MGHDK, CDR2 SYGVNS. CDR3 size: 13 residues. CDR3 region: CASGTGGLNTQYF. The CDR3 nucleotides are TGTGCCAGCGGGACAGGGGGTTTGAATACGCAGTATTTT.

The chain employs TRBV27 and TRBJ2-7; the D gene is possibly TRBD1 (5 bases). The CDR3 has 17 amino acids. Trimming removed 6 bases at V and 6 bases at J, with 27 bases between. Germline V gene sequence: CDR1 MNHEY, CDR2 SMNVEV (reference sequence). CDR3 region: CASSLLTSGGAVLEQYF. CDR3 bases: TGTGCCAGCAGCTTACTGACTTCAGGTGGGGCCGTTCTCGAGCAGTACTTC.

This clonotype rates as medium-sized. The chain combines TRBV2 with TRBJ1-5; D is possibly TRBD1 (5 bases). In germline, CDR1 is SNHLY, CDR2 FYNNEI. V lost 2 bases to trimming and J lost 1 base, with 9 bases between them. This CDR3 contains 15 residues. CDR3 DNA sequence: TGTGCCAGCAGTGAACTAGGGGTGAGCAATCAGCCCCAGCATTTT. It codes for CASSELGVSNQPQHF.